This T cell receptor beta chain was sequenced in a study of cytomegalovirus exposure and HLA in healthy donors. Study-level background: As an earlier analysis found, 150 million to 200 million T cells yielded about 120 million unique TCR beta sequences. Findings and limits, study-wide: Among TCR beta chains, those listed as cytomegalovirus-associated numbered some 170.

Primers included in the PCR were 60 Vbeta and 13 Jbeta primers. Authors' analysis steps: Later, 80 million or so unique TCR beta chains were counted in an analysis, and roughly 11 million of them were shared. Sequencing used immunoSEQ multiplex PCR; TCRdb keeps in-frame clones, though not all of them. V, J and clone size derive from that table, while D and trimming were established from the DNA sequence. The sample records roughly 160,000 clones, approximately 71% being singletons. A word on this clone: Antigen unknown.

V dropped 2 bases and J dropped 4 bases, with 11 bases sitting between them. Germline V lookup: CDR1 KGHSH, CDR2 LQKENI. The CDR3 contains 14 residues. This clonotype was sampled from a girl under 18 in good health and CMV-seronegative. The genes are TRBV18 and TRBJ1-2; D uncertain. Sequencing used PBMCs. CDR3 sequence: CASSPEPSGYGYTF. The DNA of the CDR3 is TGTGCCAGCTCACCAGAGCCGTCGGGCTATGGCTACACCTTC.